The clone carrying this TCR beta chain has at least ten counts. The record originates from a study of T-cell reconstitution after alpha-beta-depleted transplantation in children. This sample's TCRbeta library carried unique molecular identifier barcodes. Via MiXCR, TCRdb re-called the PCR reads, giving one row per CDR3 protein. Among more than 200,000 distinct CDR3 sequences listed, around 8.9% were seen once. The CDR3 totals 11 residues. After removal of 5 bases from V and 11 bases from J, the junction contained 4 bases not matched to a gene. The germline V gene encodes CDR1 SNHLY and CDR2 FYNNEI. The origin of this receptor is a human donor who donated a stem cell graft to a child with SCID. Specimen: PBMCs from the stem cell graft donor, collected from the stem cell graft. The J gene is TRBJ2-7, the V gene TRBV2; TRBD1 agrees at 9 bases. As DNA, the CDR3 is TGTGCCAGCAGTTTAGGACAGGGGAAGTACTTC. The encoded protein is CASSLGQGKYF. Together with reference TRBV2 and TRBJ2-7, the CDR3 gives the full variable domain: EPEVTQTPSHQVTQMGQEVILRCVPISNHLYFYWYRQILGQKVEFLVSFYNNEISEKSEIFDDQFSVERPDGSNFTLKIRSTKLEDSAMYFCASSLGQGKYFGPGTRLTVT.